This TCR beta chain is from a study of molecular identifiers for immune sequencing clone quantification. At the level of the study: Five aliquots were made in replicates from the RNA of roughly 20,000 or 100,000 naive CD8 cells, and four were sequenced.

TCRdb independently ran MiXCR on the PCR reads; one entry per CDR3 protein. The repertoire holds roughly 320,000 distinct CDR3 sequences, roughly 23% seen once, with about 0.79% in the top ten. To note about this clonotype: Its specificity is not known.

Overall study results and limits: A shared barcode on identical TCR molecules could lead to underestimated sizes for highly expanded clones.

Trimming stripped 1 base from V and 1 base from J, with 12 bases between. Germline-derived CDR1 and CDR2 are MNHEY and SMNVEV (reference sequence). The CDR3 extends over 16 amino acids. The sequencing sample was made of naive CD8+ T cells from blood, with Jurkat cell RNA spiked in. Subset here: FACS-sorted CD8+CD4-CCR7+CD45RA+ naive T cells. The TCR was taken from a human donor in good health. Some libraries in this study had Jurkat cell RNA spiked in. The chain is built from TRBV27 and TRBJ2-3; possibly TRBD1 for D (6 bases). The CDR3 protein is CASSLLGAVGTDTQYF. The CDR3 DNA follows: TGTGCCAGCAGTTTATTGGGGGCGGTAGGCACAGATACGCAGTATTTT.